This T cell receptor beta chain was identified in a study of cytotoxic CD8 clonotypes in ibrutinib-treated CLL. Study-level findings and limits: Public clonotypes, rarely seen, contracted or held steady on treatment. Sampling schedules were unmatched across sustained-remission and progressing patients.

Points on this clone: Its antigen remains unidentified.

Generated by immunoSEQ multiplex PCR, the TCRdb table keeps only in-frame clones and is missing some. Of 68,000 or so clones listed, 68% are singletons. This CDR3 is 14 amino acids long. Germline V gene lookup returns CDR1 SNHLY and CDR2 FYNNEI. Trimming cost V 0 bases and J 8 bases, with 10 bases left between them. The material was PBMCs, obtained after 12 months of ibrutinib treatment. The chain links TRBV2 to TRBJ2-2; D is tentatively TRBD1 or TRBD2 (5 bases each). The clonotype was recovered from a human donor with chronic lymphocytic leukemia. The CDR3 loop is CASSEALGGGELFF. The CDR3, as DNA: TGTGCCAGCAGTGAAGCGCTTGGGGGAGGGGAGCTGTTTTTT.